The 15 T cell receptor beta chains below all came from one sample that was sequenced in a study of blood T cell repertoires in COVID-19. Only in-frame clones appear in the TCRdb table, and some are missing; sequencing was by immunoSEQ multiplex PCR. The sample consists of approximately 460,000 clones, approximately 89% of them appearing once. Sequencing was performed on peripheral blood. Receptors originate from a man aged 18 to 30 with COVID-19, enrolled during active disease.

The rearrangement uses TRBV11-2 and TRBJ1-2, with no clear D. Germline loops: CDR1 SGHAT, CDR2 FQNNGV. V shed 1 base and J shed 4 bases, with 4 bases lying between them. The CDR3 runs 12 residues. The CDR3: CASSLAGYGYTF. In nucleotides, the CDR3 is TGTGCCAGCAGCTTAGCAGGCTATGGCTACACCTTC.

In this sample, this clone turned up once. Other DNA sequences in the same sample also yield this CDR3. The chain couples TRBV10-1 to TRBJ2-1, with D maybe TRBD2 (6 bases). V was trimmed by 0 bases and J by 0 bases, leaving 15 bases between them. Germline CDR1 reads WNHNN; CDR2 reads SYGVQD (reference sequence). The CDR3 contains 18 residues. In nucleotides, the CDR3 is TGCGCCAGCAGTGAGTCTAGGGGTGGGGGGAGCTCCTACAATGAGCAGTTCTTC. This encodes CASSESRGGGSSYNEQFF.

The chain combines TRBV7-2 with TRBJ2-5; maybe TRBD2 (5 bases). The CDR3 runs to 16 residues. Trimming pared 5 bases from V and 2 bases from J, leaving 18 bases between. The germline V gene encodes CDR1 SGHTA and CDR2 FQGNSA. CDR3 nucleotides: TGTGCCAGCAGCCTCAGGTATTTAGCGCAACAAGAGACCCAGTACTTC. Its translation: CASSLRYLAQQETQYF.

V and J are TRBV10-1 and TRBJ2-7, with D perhaps TRBD1 (6 bases). CDR3 size: 13 residues. Germline CDR1 reads WNHNN; CDR2 reads SYGVQD (reference sequence). CDR3 DNA: TGCGGTATTCCCGGGACAAGGGACTACGAGCAGTACTTC. Translating gives CGIPGTRDYEQYF.

The chain employs TRBV25-1 and TRBJ2-2; 8 nucleotides align to TRBD2. With V trimmed by 6 bases and J by 4 bases, 4 bases remained unmatched. From germline, CDR1 is MGHDK and CDR2 SYGVNS. The CDR3 consists of 14 residues. The CDR3 reads CASRGLAGTGELFF. The CDR3 region has the DNA TGTGCCAGCAGAGGACTAGCTGGCACCGGGGAGCTGTTTTTT.

The rearrangement uses TRBV6-4 and TRBJ1-2; D not resolved. This CDR3 region has 14 residues. CDR1 and CDR2 from the germline V gene are MRHNA and SNTAGT. Trimming took 5 bases from V and 5 from J, leaving 15 bases between them. The DNA for the CDR3 is TGTGCCAGCAGTCCCGGGCCTAGGACTTATGGCTACACCTTC. It specifies CASSPGPRTYGYTF.

The rearrangement uses TRBV30 and TRBJ2-3; perhaps TRBD2 as D (6 bases). The CDR3 has 14 residues. Germline assignment: CDR1 GTSNPN and CDR2 SVGIG (reference sequence). Trimming shortened V by 3 bases and J by 0 bases, and 10 bases separated the two germline ends. CDR3 coding DNA: TGTGCCTGGAGGGGGACTTCTAGCACAGATACGCAGTATTTT. It yields the protein CAWRGTSSTDTQYF.

CDR3 sequence (DNA): TGTGCCAGCAGTGAAGGGGGCGTGATCTTTCTGGCGGGAGGCCTAGGGGAGACCCAGTACTTC. Protein: CASSEGGVIFLAGGLGETQYF. The genes are TRBV6-1 and TRBJ2-5; TRBD2 aligns across 8 bases. CDR3 size: 21 residues. The V segment lost 1 base and the J segment 5 bases; nucleotides outside the gene matches: 24. Germline V lookup: CDR1 MNHNS, CDR2 SASEGT.

The table lists this clone with a count of one. This chain uses TRBV9 with TRBJ2-3; 10 bases agree with TRBD2. V was clipped by 4 bases and J by 4 bases; unmatched bases: 9. CDR1 is SGDLS, CDR2 YYNGEE, per germline. This CDR3 has 16 residues. The CDR3 reads CASSFSGGAFADTQYF. CDR3 DNA: TGTGCCAGCAGCTTCAGCGGGGGGGCCTTCGCAGATACGCAGTATTTT.

The V gene is TRBV4-1, the J gene TRBJ2-1; 9 bases match TRBD2. The CDR3 length is 13 residues. V dropped 3 bases and J dropped 10; count of bases not matched to a gene: 4. CDR1 is MGHRA, CDR2 YSYEKL, per germline. CDR3 coding DNA: TGCGCCAGCAGCCAGTCTCTAGCGGGGGAGCAGTTCTTC. It specifies CASSQSLAGEQFF.

The chain recombines TRBV10-3 with TRBJ1-6; D unclear. The CDR3 sequence is 14 residues long. Germline V gene data show CDR1 as ENHRY and CDR2 as SYGVKD. Trimming pared 10 bases from V and 3 bases from J, leaving 13 bases between. The CDR3: CATAVGGYNSPLHF. The CDR3 nucleotides read TGTGCCACCGCGGTGGGTGGCTATAATTCACCCCTCCACTTT.

This chain links TRBV25-1 with TRBJ2-7, with TRBD2 as a possible D gene (5 bases). The CDR3 covers 13 residues. V lost 9 bases to trimming and J lost 3 bases, with 15 bases between them. From germline, CDR1 is MGHDK and CDR2 SYGVNS. The CDR3 reads CASAGVKGYEQYF. CDR3 DNA sequence: TGTGCCAGTGCGGGCGTCAAGGGCTACGAGCAGTACTTC.

The chain uses TRBV5-1 and TRBJ1-3, with D unclear. Between the trimmed V and J ends, which lost 4 bases and 1 base, there was a span of 6 bases. Germline loops: CDR1 SGHRS, CDR2 YFSETQ. This CDR3 region has 13 residues. The CDR3 protein is CASSPTSGNTIYF. The CDR3 region has the DNA TGCGCCAGCAGCCCTACTTCTGGAAACACCATATATTTT.

This sequence joins TRBV5-6 and TRBJ1-2; D unclear. CDR3 size: 13 residues. V dropped 7 bases and J dropped 0 bases, with 10 bases sitting between them. Germline CDR1 SGHDT, CDR2 YYEEEE. The CDR3 loop reads CASLRRPNYGYTF. The CDR3 nucleotides read TGTGCCAGCCTTAGGAGACCTAACTATGGCTACACCTTC.

The chain recombines TRBV3-1 (or the pseudogene TRBV3-2) with TRBJ2-1, with D tentatively TRBD2 (5 bases). Deletions cut 4 bases from V and 6 bases from J, with 10 bases between. There are 13 residues in the CDR3. The germline V gene encodes CDR1 LGHDT and CDR2 YNNKEL (reference sequence). The CDR3 DNA reads as TGTGCCAGCAGCCTTGGACTCCTCAATGAGCAGTTCTTC. This encodes CASSLGLLNEQFF.